This T cell receptor (beta chain) originates from a study of shared clonotypes between healthy human individuals. The CDR3 is 14 amino acids. Between the trimmed V and J ends, which lost 4 bases and 3 bases, there was a span of 14 bases. Germline-derived CDR1 and CDR2 are SGHDT and YYEEEE. Study conclusions and caveats: Even with large depth, rarefaction showed that sorted-subset sequencing was incomplete. Memory subsets generally showed smaller estimated richness than naive subsets did.

Profiling relied on immunoSEQ multiplex PCR, and the TCRdb table lists in-frame clones only, not all of them. Of more than 2 million clones detected, 80% to 95% appear once; the ten largest clones hold around 1.7%. Positively selected for CCR7, the CD45RO-negative cells used as naive CD8 cells excluded terminally differentiated effector memory CD45RA+ cells. For this clone: Antigen: not known.

The V call is TRBV5-6, the J call TRBJ2-7; D perhaps matches TRBD1 (6 bases). The sequenced sample consisted of naive CD8+ T cells from PBMCs. The TCR originated in a man between 18 and 29 years old in good health. Some clones in this sample may be carry-over from other donors' samples. This CDR3 reads CASSPDGQFYEQYF. CDR3 bases: TGTGCCAGCAGCCCGGATGGACAGTTCTACGAGCAGTACTTC.